This T cell receptor (beta chain) was retrieved from a study of T cell repertoires in cytomegalovirus infection. The overall study: Shared public TCR beta signatures pointed to both CMV infection and a matching HLA type.

Regarding the study as a whole: Identification of carriers of CMV plus the relevant HLA was performed using cumulative public TCR beta family frequency. In two of eight donors, the top clonotype was HLA-C-restricted CMV-specific.

TCRdb re-called the reads through MiXCR, storing one row per CDR3 protein. The profile shows over 150,000 distinct CDR3 sequences, under 15% of them singletons. This clonotype was observed at least ten times. The antigen remains undetermined. V lost 3 bases, J lost 2 bases, and 14 bases lay in between. The CDR3 spans 16 residues. Germline CDR1 reads ENHRY; CDR2 reads SYGVKD. The receptor was isolated from a human donor in good health (CMV status not recorded). Some clones in this sample may be carry-over from other donors' samples. Sequenced sample: PBMCs. The chain joins TRBV10-3 to TRBJ1-5, with D maybe TRBD1 (5 bases). The CDR3: CAISDWGGSGNQPQHF. CDR3 coding DNA: TGTGCCATCAGTGATTGGGGGGGGAGTGGCAATCAGCCCCAGCATTTT.